The 11 T cell receptor beta chains listed next were all sequenced from one sample in a study of shared clonotypes between healthy human individuals. TCRdb's copy holds only in-frame clones and misses some; the assay was immunoSEQ multiplex PCR. The sample consists of 2 million to 2.5 million clones, around 95% of them appearing once. The sequencing input was naive CD4+ T cells sorted from blood. Subset noted: CD45RA+ positively selected. The receptors come from a man aged 18 to 35 in good health.

V gene TRBV7-8 combines with J gene TRBJ2-5; D perhaps matches TRBD2 (5 bases). Trimming shortened V by 5 bases and J by 4 bases, and 17 bases separated the two germline ends. Germline values: CDR1 SGHVS, CDR2 FQNEAQ. This CDR3 comprises 15 residues. This chain's CDR3 is CASSRRAGAGETQYF. The CDR3 bases are TGTGCCAGCAGCCGCCGCGCGGGTGCCGGAGAGACCCAGTACTTC.

The rearrangement uses TRBV4-2 and TRBJ2-1; 8 bases are shared with TRBD2. The CDR3 length is 16 residues. CDR1 and CDR2 from the germline V gene are LGHNA and YNFKEQ. Losses at the gene ends were 1 base for V and 4 bases for J; bases not matched to a gene: 6. The CDR3 DNA follows: TGTGCCAGCAGCCAAGTTCTAGCGGGCCTGTACAATGAGCAGTTCTTC. It yields the protein CASSQVLAGLYNEQFF.

The rearrangement uses TRBV7-9 and TRBJ2-2; 11 nucleotides align to TRBD1. Germline V gene data show CDR1 as SEHNR and CDR2 as FQNEAQ (reference sequence). V lost 5 bases, J lost 4 bases, and 6 bases stayed unmatched. This CDR3 comprises 16 residues. CDR3 DNA: TGTGCCAGCAGCGACCCCGGGACAGGGGGCACCGGGGAGCTGTTTTTT. Protein product: CASSDPGTGGTGELFF.

This chain uses TRBV7-3 with TRBJ2-7, with D possibly matching TRBD2 (7 bases). The germline gives CDR1 SGHTA, CDR2 FQGTGA. Between the trimmed V and J ends, which lost 5 bases and 5 bases, there was a span of 19 bases. The CDR3 runs to 15 residues. CDR3 protein: CASSHSTGGINEQYF. The CDR3 DNA follows: TGTGCCAGCAGCCACTCGACGGGGGGCATCAACGAGCAGTACTTC.

The CDR3 DNA follows: TGTGCCAGCAGTTACTCGGAACGACAAGAGACCCAGTACTTC. It codes for CASSYSERQETQYF. The rearrangement links TRBV6-5 to TRBJ2-5, with D unclear. Germline V CDR1 and CDR2: MNHEY, SVGAGI. Trimming removed 0 bases at V and 2 bases at J, with 7 bases between. CDR3 length: 14 amino acids.

Here the CDR3 DNA reads TGTGCCAGCAGTGTGACAGGGGGGAAACAGTACGAGCAGTACTTC. Translating gives CASSVTGGKQYEQYF. The rearrangement links TRBV2 to TRBJ2-7, with TRBD1 matching 9 bases. CDR1 and CDR2 (germline): SNHLY, FYNNEI. This CDR3 is 15 amino acids long. V lost 4 bases, J lost 4 bases, and 8 bases stayed unmatched.

V is TRBV6-1 and J is TRBJ1-2; TRBD1 agrees at 10 bases. Unmatched junction bases numbered 10, after V lost 7 bases and J lost 8 bases. Germline CDR1 and CDR2: MNHNS and SASEGT. This CDR3 spans 14 amino acids. CDR3 bases: TGTGCCAGCAACCCGGGACAGGGGCTAGGGGGCTACACCTTC. This sequence encodes CASNPGQGLGGYTF.

The chain combines TRBV5-1 with TRBJ2-2; 8 bases are a match to TRBD1. The V and J ends lost 1 base and 7 bases, in that order; junction bases with no gene match: 9. Germline lookup yields CDR1 SGHRS and CDR2 YFSETQ. The CDR3 has 16 residues. The CDR3 nucleotides read TGCGCCAGCAGCTTGTCCGCAGGGGGCGCGGGCGGGGAGCTGTTTTTT. Translating gives CASSLSAGGAGGELFF.

The rearrangement links TRBV9 to TRBJ2-5; D call uncertain. The CDR3 is 13 residues long. The germline gives CDR1 SGDLS, CDR2 YYNGEE. V lost 0 bases, J lost 5 bases, and 8 bases lay in between. The CDR3 DNA follows: TGTGCCAGCAGCGTAGTCAGCATGGAGACCCAGTACTTC. Its translation: CASSVVSMETQYF.

This clone was picked up one time. This sequence joins TRBV7-9 and TRBJ1-1, with D hard to call. Trimming removed 1 base from V and 4 bases from J, with 4 bases in between. There are 12 residues in the CDR3. Germline V CDR1 and CDR2: SEHNR, FQNEAQ (reference sequence). The CDR3 reads CASSLGFTEAFF. DNA of the CDR3: TGTGCCAGCAGCTTAGGCTTCACTGAAGCTTTCTTT.

This clone turned up a few times. V and J are TRBV29-1 and TRBJ2-1, with 11 nucleotides matching TRBD2. This CDR3 is 15 amino acids long. After removal of 4 bases from V and 9 bases from J, the junction contained 11 bases not matched to a gene. Germline V gene data show CDR1 as SQVTM and CDR2 as ANQGSEA. The CDR3 spells CSVAGLAGGFGEQFF. DNA for the CDR3: TGCAGCGTTGCAGGACTAGCGGGTGGCTTCGGTGAGCAGTTCTTC.